The following is a T cell receptor beta chain sequence with its context. Allocation to cohorts depended on clinical history reported by the participants. Clones were read by immunoSEQ multiplex PCR, and TCRdb kept only the in-frame ones, dropping some. This table has about 140,000 clones, roughly 83% appearing once. V was pared by 4 bases and J by 8 bases, with 12 bases of the junction left unmatched. Looked up from germline, CDR1 is SGDLS and CDR2 is YYNGEE. CDR3 length: 15 residues. This sample was taken from a study of blood T cell repertoires in COVID-19. Study-wide context: The analysed material was cDNA or gDNA that came from T cells, B-cell-depleted T cells, or PBMCs.

This TCR was sampled from a man between 65 and 85 years old who had been exposed to COVID-19. This chain connects TRBV9 to TRBJ2-1; 7 positions match TRBD2. The sequencing sample was made of PBMCs or T cells enriched from blood (not recorded which). The CDR3 spells CASSYNGGGNHEQFF. CDR3 in DNA: TGTGCCAGCAGCTACAACGGGGGAGGGAATCATGAGCAGTTCTTC.